The 9 T cell receptor beta chains below were found in one sample sequenced in a study of blood T cell repertoires in COVID-19. TCRdb's copy holds only in-frame clones and misses some; the assay was immunoSEQ multiplex PCR. The sample lists about 95,000 clones, roughly 80% occurring once. Sequencing was performed on peripheral blood. These receptors were collected from a human donor in a cohort sampled during active COVID-19.

The rearrangement joins TRBV7-8 to TRBJ2-3; TRBD1 matches 7 bases. Per germline, CDR1 SGHVS and CDR2 FQNEAQ. V lost 4 bases and J lost 3; bases outside the gene matches: 16. This CDR3 has 18 residues. The CDR3 DNA is TGTGCCAGCAGCTCGATACTGACAGGGATTAACCTTACAGATACGCAGTATTTT. Protein sequence: CASSSILTGINLTDTQYF. The entire variable domain, with the rest obtained from reference TRBV7-8 and TRBJ2-3, is as follows: GAGVSQSPRYKVAKRGQDVALRCDPISGHVSLFWYQQALGQGPEFLTYFQNEAQLDKSGLPSDRFFAERPEGSVSTLKIQRTQQEDSAVYLCASSSILTGINLTDTQYFGPGTRLTVL.

This clone has more than one count but fewer than ten. The chain uses TRBV7-9 and TRBJ1-2; unclear D gene. Trimming shortened V by 5 bases and J by 7 bases, and 8 bases separated the two germline ends. This CDR3 has 11 residues. Germline V gene data show CDR1 as SEHNR and CDR2 as FQNEAQ (reference sequence). CDR3 in amino acids: CASSRASGYTF. For the CDR3, the DNA is TGTGCCAGCAGCCGTGCTAGTGGCTACACCTTC.

The chain has TRBV7-6 and TRBJ2-4; D perhaps matches TRBD1 (5 bases). Germline V gene data show CDR1 as SGHVS and CDR2 as FNYEAQ. V gave up 5 bases and J gave up 0 bases, with 11 bases separating them. This CDR3 is 15 amino acids long. CDR3 sequence reads: CASSPQALAKNIQYF. The CDR3 DNA reads TGTGCCAGCAGCCCACAGGCACTAGCCAAAAACATTCAGTACTTC.

The rearrangement joins TRBV20-1 to TRBJ2-7; the D gene could be TRBD1 or TRBD2 (6 bases each). The CDR3 has 12 amino acids. In germline, CDR1 is DFQATT, CDR2 SNEGSKA (reference sequence). V lost 3 bases and J lost 4, with 10 bases in between. CDR3 bases: TGCAGTGCTAGTGAGGGGGGTTACGAGCAGTACTTC. Translated: CSASEGGYEQYF.

The chain is built from TRBV10-1 and TRBJ1-1, with TRBD1 as a possible D gene (6 bases). The CDR3 runs to 13 residues. Germline-derived CDR1 and CDR2 are WNHNN and SYGVQD (reference sequence). Trimming removed 2 bases from V and 10 bases from J, with 14 bases in between. CDR3: CASSERGNLRAFF. The CDR3 DNA reads TGCGCCAGCAGTGAGAGGGGGAACTTGAGAGCTTTCTTT.

The chain is built from TRBV19 and TRBJ2-3, with 7 positions matching TRBD2. This CDR3 has 15 residues. V lost 3 bases and J lost 2; bases outside the gene matches: 5. CDR1 and CDR2 from the germline V gene are LNHDA and SQIVND (reference sequence). CDR3 DNA: TGTGCCAGTAGTATTGGGGGAGGGCCCACAGATACGCAGTATTTT. Translated, it gives CASSIGGGPTDTQYF.

This chain uses TRBV15 with TRBJ1-4; perhaps TRBD1 as D (5 bases). Germline loops: CDR1 LNHNV, CDR2 YYDKDF (reference sequence). Trimming removed 3 bases from V and 0 bases from J, with 14 bases in between. The CDR3 is 17 residues long. The CDR3 sequence: CATSREPAGSTNEKLFF. The CDR3 bases are TGTGCCACCAGCAGGGAACCCGCAGGGTCAACTAATGAAAAACTGTTTTTT.

In this sample, this clone turned up a few times. The chain is built from TRBV19 and TRBJ2-7; weak D call: TRBD1 (6 bases). With 5 bases removed from V and 3 bases from J, the gap between germline ends came to 14 bases. The CDR3 runs to 14 residues. The germline V gene has CDR1 LNHDA and CDR2 SQIVND (reference sequence). CDR3 in DNA: TGTGCCAGTAGTCCAGAAGGGGACATCTACGAGCAGTACTTC. Its translation: CASSPEGDIYEQYF.

This clone was observed a few times. The rearrangement uses TRBV7-2 and TRBJ1-6; a possible D gene is TRBD1 (6 bases). V lost 5 bases and J 9 bases, leaving 17 bases between the germline ends. Per the germline V gene, CDR1 is SGHTA and CDR2 is FQGNSA. The CDR3 covers 15 residues. CDR3 amino acids: CASSPSDRLFSPLHF. CDR3 DNA: TGTGCCAGCAGCCCCTCGGACAGACTCTTTTCACCCCTCCACTTT.